These 3 T cell receptor beta chains originate from one sample sequenced in a study of blood T cell repertoires in COVID-19. Libraries were prepared by immunoSEQ multiplex PCR; TCRdb keeps only in-frame clonotypes and omits some of them. This table holds hundreds of thousands of clones, about 89% found once. The sequencing sample was made of peripheral blood. The receptors were sampled from a woman in her sixties who had recovered from COVID-19.

V is TRBV3-1 (or the pseudogene TRBV3-2) and J is TRBJ1-5; D call uncertain. Germline values: CDR1 LGHDT, CDR2 YNNKEL (reference sequence). V was shortened by 1 base and J by 0 bases, with 10 bases between the two germline ends. The CDR3 has 16 residues. This CDR3 is CASSQGHPYSNQPQHF. CDR3 coding DNA: TGTGCCAGCAGCCAAGGACACCCATATAGCAATCAGCCCCAGCATTTT.

V is TRBV5-1 and J is TRBJ2-3; possibly TRBD2 for D (6 bases). Germline CDR1 reads SGHRS; CDR2 reads YFSETQ. The CDR3 spans 14 residues. V was pared by 2 bases and J by 2 bases, with 9 bases between. In DNA form, the CDR3 reads TGCGCCAGCAGCTTTGCGGGGAACACAGATACGCAGTATTTT. It encodes CASSFAGNTDTQYF.

The chain couples TRBV9 to TRBJ1-2, with 9 positions matching TRBD1. This CDR3 is built from 15 residues. J gave up 8 bases and V 0 bases, and 8 bases lay outside the gene matches. Germline CDR1 and CDR2: SGDLS and YYNGEE. This CDR3 reads CASSVATAGTGGYTF. In nucleotides, the CDR3 is TGTGCCAGCAGCGTAGCTACGGCAGGGACAGGGGGCTACACCTTC. Based on the CDR3 plus reference TRBV9 and TRBJ1-2, the full variable domain is DSGVTQTPKHLITATGQRVTLRCSPRSGDLSVYWYQQSLDQGLQFLIQYYNGEERAKGNILERFSAQQFPDLHSELNLSSLELGDSALYFCASSVATAGTGGYTFGSGTRLTVV.